The 20 T cell receptor beta chains reported below all come from one sample, sequenced in a study of technical replicates of blood from several donors. Data came from immunoSEQ multiplex PCR; TCRdb stores just in-frame clones and leaves some out. Altogether some 80,000 clones are present, 95% to 98% being singletons, with the ten largest covering almost 0.3%. Sequencing was performed on T cells isolated from PBMCs. The receptors come from a human donor in good health.

The gene calls are TRBV11-1 and TRBJ2-1; D not resolved. The CDR3 totals 12 residues. V lost 1 base to trimming and J lost 9 bases, with 7 bases between them. Germline-derived CDR1 and CDR2 are SGHAT and FQDESV (reference sequence). In nucleotides, the CDR3 is TGTGCCAGCAGCTTAGACGGTCGTGAGCAGTTCTTC. This gives the protein CASSLDGREQFF.

The chain is built from TRBV19 and TRBJ1-4; 10 bases match TRBD1. Germline V gives CDR1 LNHDA, CDR2 SQIVND (reference sequence). The ends lost 4 bases at V and 8 bases at J; junction bases unmatched: 7. The CDR3 runs 15 residues. The CDR3 DNA is TGTGCCAGTAGTACCCCCGGGACAGGGGTGGAAAAACTGTTTTTT. Translated, it gives CASSTPGTGVEKLFF. The full variable domain, its missing parts supplied by reference TRBV19 and TRBJ1-4, is DGGITQSPKYLFRKEGQNVTLSCEQNLNHDAMYWYRQDPGQGLRLIYYSQIVNDFQKGDIAEGYSVSREKKESFPLTVTSAQKNPTAFYLCASSTPGTGVEKLFFGSGTQLSVL.

Turning to this clone: The conserved phenylalanine or tryptophan normally closing the CDR3 is absent here, so this likely arose from a read error. No DNA is shown, since the ends of the CDR3 on it are uncertain; the CDR3 is the one TCRdb lists. J is TRBJ2-3 and V is TRBV6-1; the table's D call, TRBD2, has no DNA check behind it. Both ends counted, the CDR3 spans 13 residues. Germline V gives CDR1 MNHNS, CDR2 SASEGT. The CDR3 spells CASSEKALAGARV.

The chain has TRBV7-6 and TRBJ2-1; weak D call: TRBD1 (5 bases). Germline assignment: CDR1 SGHVS and CDR2 FNYEAQ. Between the trimmed V and J ends, which lost 1 base and 6 bases, there was a span of 13 bases. This CDR3 comprises 15 residues. The CDR3 loop is CASSLVNTGVNEQFF. The CDR3 DNA follows: TGTGCCAGCAGCTTAGTCAACACAGGAGTCAATGAGCAGTTCTTC.

This chain uses TRBV14 with TRBJ1-5; D possibly corresponds to TRBD1 (5 bases). Germline V gives CDR1 SGHDN, CDR2 FVKESK. Trimming took 3 bases from V and 7 from J, leaving 10 bases between them. The CDR3 covers 13 residues. As DNA, the CDR3 is TGTGCCAGCAGCCAGTTTGGGGGGCAGCCCCAGCATTTT. Its translation: CASSQFGGQPQHF.

The chain recombines TRBV27 with TRBJ1-2, with D possibly TRBD1 on 5 matching bases. CDR1 and CDR2 from the germline V gene are MNHEY and SMNVEV (reference sequence). This CDR3 comprises 12 residues. V was cut by 4 bases and J by 7 bases, with 10 bases left in between. CDR3 sequence: CASSSTVGGYTF. CDR3 DNA sequence: TGTGCCAGCAGTTCGACAGTCGGTGGCTACACCTTC.

The rearrangement joins TRBV5-5 to TRBJ2-2; 9 bases match TRBD1. Germline V gene data show CDR1 as SGHKS and CDR2 as YYEKEE (reference sequence). The V gene end was trimmed by 3 bases and the J gene end by 5 bases; junction bases not matched to a gene: 5. This CDR3 is 15 amino acids long. The CDR3 coding sequence is TGTGCCAGCAGCTCCGGACAGGGGTGGACCGGGGAGCTGTTTTTT. Translation gives CASSSGQGWTGELFF.

The gene calls are TRBV11-3 and TRBJ1-4, with TRBD1 identical over 9 bases. The CDR3 sequence is 17 residues long. The germline gives CDR1 SGHNT, CDR2 YENEEA. V trimming: 3 bases; J trimming: 3 bases; junction bases outside the gene matches: 8. CDR3 sequence: CASSLRQGVAPNEKLFF. CDR3 DNA: TGTGCCAGCAGCTTGAGACAGGGGGTGGCTCCTAATGAAAAACTGTTTTTT.

CDR3 DNA sequence: TGTGCCAGCAGCCCCGAGGGCAGCTCCTACGAGCAGTACTTC. This encodes CASSPEGSSYEQYF. The chain uses TRBV4-2 and TRBJ2-7; D is perhaps TRBD2 (5 bases). V shed 4 bases and J shed 0 bases, with 10 bases lying between them. CDR3 size: 14 residues. CDR1 and CDR2 (germline): LGHNA, YNFKEQ.

The rearrangement uses TRBV4-3 and TRBJ2-5; TRBD2 is a possible D gene (6 bases). Germline V gene data show CDR1 as LGHNA and CDR2 as YSLEER. V gave up 1 base and J gave up 5 bases, with 14 bases separating them. The CDR3 length is 15 residues. CDR3 residues: CASSQGLEGWETQYF. CDR3 bases: TGCGCCAGCAGCCAAGGCTTGGAGGGGTGGGAGACCCAGTACTTC.

The V and J genes are TRBV19 and TRBJ2-7; 9 nucleotides match TRBD1. Per germline, CDR1 LNHDA and CDR2 SQIVND (reference sequence). This CDR3 has 15 amino acids. Trimming at V came to 6 bases and at J to 5 bases, leaving 11 bases not matched to a gene. CDR3 sequence: CASRGGQGGVHEQYF. The CDR3 DNA reads as TGTGCCAGTAGGGGGGGACAGGGTGGCGTCCACGAGCAGTACTTC.

The genes are TRBV9 and TRBJ1-2; D not resolved. The CDR3 length is 14 residues. Germline V gene lookup returns CDR1 SGDLS and CDR2 YYNGEE. Trimming cost V 2 bases and J 6 bases, with 14 bases left between them. In DNA form, the CDR3 reads TGTGCCAGCAGCGTCGGCAGCTCACGGGATGGCTACACCTTC. Translated: CASSVGSSRDGYTF. Complete variable domain (other parts from reference TRBV9 and TRBJ1-2): DSGVTQTPKHLITATGQRVTLRCSPRSGDLSVYWYQQSLDQGLQFLIQYYNGEERAKGNILERFSAQQFPDLHSELNLSSLELGDSALYFCASSVGSSRDGYTFGSGTRLTVV.

This clone was observed once. The chain uses TRBV19 and TRBJ1-2; D ambiguous. CDR1 is LNHDA, CDR2 SQIVND, per germline (reference sequence). The germline V and J ends were trimmed by 1 base and 2 bases, with 8 bases remaining between them. The CDR3 is 14 residues long. DNA for the CDR3: TGTGCCAGTAGTATAGGAGGGAGAAACTATGGCTACACCTTC. It encodes CASSIGGRNYGYTF.

This sequence joins TRBV28 and TRBJ2-6, with D possibly TRBD1 on 6 matching bases. CDR3 length: 17 residues. Germline V gene lookup returns CDR1 MDHEN and CDR2 SYDVKM. The V gene lost 6 bases and the J gene lost 3 bases, with 18 bases spanning the gap. CDR3: CASSPSRGALGANVLTF. The CDR3 DNA is TGTGCCAGCAGCCCGTCCAGGGGTGCACTTGGGGCCAACGTCCTGACTTTC.

J is TRBJ2-5 and V is TRBV10-3; TRBD1 agrees at 9 bases. The CDR3 has 13 residues. V lost 6 bases to trimming and J lost 5 bases; unmatched junction nucleotides: 4. Germline V gene data show CDR1 as ENHRY and CDR2 as SYGVKD. The CDR3: CAIRNRGLETQYF. CDR3 sequence (DNA): TGTGCCATCAGGAACAGGGGGCTTGAGACCCAGTACTTC.

The chain is built from TRBV5-1 and TRBJ2-2, with a weak D call TRBD2 (5 bases). V gave up 0 bases and J gave up 4 bases, with 10 bases separating them. Germline lookup yields CDR1 SGHRS and CDR2 YFSETQ. The length of the CDR3 is 15 residues. The CDR3 coding sequence is TGCGCCAGCAGCTTGGTCCGGGGAAGCACCGGGGAGCTGTTTTTT. Translating it yields CASSLVRGSTGELFF.

The chain combines TRBV9 with TRBJ2-7; TRBD2 agrees at 10 bases. Unmatched junction bases numbered 5, after V lost 5 bases and J lost 6 bases. The V gene's germline CDR1 is SGDLS and CDR2 YYNGEE. The CDR3 extends over 13 amino acids. As DNA, the CDR3 is TGTGCCAGCAGTCCGGGACTAGCGCTCGAGCAGTACTTC. This codes for CASSPGLALEQYF.

This clone was found once. The chain uses TRBV9 and TRBJ2-7, with D possibly matching TRBD1 (5 bases). CDR1 SGDLS and CDR2 YYNGEE come from the germline V gene. This CDR3 is built from 15 residues. Trimming shortened V by 2 bases and J by 0 bases, and 12 bases separated the two germline ends. DNA of the CDR3: TGTGCCAGCAGCGTCCAGGGATTTCCCTCCTACGAGCAGTACTTC. The encoded protein is CASSVQGFPSYEQYF.

V is TRBV29-1 and J is TRBJ2-1, with D hard to call. In germline, CDR1 is SQVTM, CDR2 ANQGSEA. This CDR3 has 12 amino acids. V lost 7 bases, J lost 12 bases, and 19 bases lay in between. The CDR3, as DNA: TGCAGCGCCGAAATAGATACCGTTACGCAGTTCTTC. It translates to CSAEIDTVTQFF.

This chain links TRBV6-5 with TRBJ1-3; TRBD1 matches 7 bases. Germline CDR1 MNHEY, CDR2 SVGAGI. Germline trimming cut 6 bases from V and 0 bases from J; bases unmatched to any gene: 5. The CDR3 sequence is 15 residues long. The CDR3 DNA is TGTGCCAGCAGAGGACAGGCTCCCTCTGGAAACACCATATATTTT. It yields the protein CASRGQAPSGNTIYF.